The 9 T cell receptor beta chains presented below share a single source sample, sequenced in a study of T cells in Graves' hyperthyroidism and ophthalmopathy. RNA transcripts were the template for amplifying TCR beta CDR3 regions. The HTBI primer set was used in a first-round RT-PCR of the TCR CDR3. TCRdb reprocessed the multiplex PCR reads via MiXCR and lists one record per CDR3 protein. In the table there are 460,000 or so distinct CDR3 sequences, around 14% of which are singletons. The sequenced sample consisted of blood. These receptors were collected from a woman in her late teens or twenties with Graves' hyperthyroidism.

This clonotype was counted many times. CDR3: CASSLRQLSEAFF. The CDR3 DNA reads as TGTGCCAGCAGTTTAAGGCAGCTCTCCGAAGCTTTCTTT. The rearrangement links TRBV12-3 or TRBV12-4 to TRBJ1-1; the D is unclear. The CDR3 totals 13 residues. Trimming removed 2 bases from V and 8 bases from J, with 12 bases in between.

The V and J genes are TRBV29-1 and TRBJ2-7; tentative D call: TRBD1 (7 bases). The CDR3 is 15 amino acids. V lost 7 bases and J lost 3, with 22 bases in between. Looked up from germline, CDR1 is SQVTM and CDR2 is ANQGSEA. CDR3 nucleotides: TGCAGCGGAACACGACTTCAGGGGGGAGGCTACGAGCAGTACTTC. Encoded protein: CSGTRLQGGGYEQYF.

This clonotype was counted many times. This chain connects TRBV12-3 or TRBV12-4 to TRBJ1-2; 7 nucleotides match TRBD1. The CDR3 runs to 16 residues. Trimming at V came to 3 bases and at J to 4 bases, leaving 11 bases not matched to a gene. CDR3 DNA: TGTGCCAGCAGTTTGGGGTCGACAGGGCAAGGCTATGGCTACACCTTC. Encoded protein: CASSLGSTGQGYGYTF.

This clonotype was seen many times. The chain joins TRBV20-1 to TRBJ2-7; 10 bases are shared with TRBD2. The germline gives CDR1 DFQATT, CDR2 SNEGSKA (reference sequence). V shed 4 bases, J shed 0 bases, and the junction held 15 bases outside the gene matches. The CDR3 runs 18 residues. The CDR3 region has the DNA TGCAGTGCTACCCTAGGGGGACTAGCGTTACTTCTCTCCTACGAGCAGTACGTC. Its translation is CSATLGGLALLLSYEQYV.

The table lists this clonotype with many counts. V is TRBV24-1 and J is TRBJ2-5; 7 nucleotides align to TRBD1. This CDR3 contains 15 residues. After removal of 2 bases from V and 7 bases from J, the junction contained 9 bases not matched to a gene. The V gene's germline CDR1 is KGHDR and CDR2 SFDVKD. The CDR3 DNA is TGTGCCACCAGTGATTGGGACAGCCAAACGGGGACCCAGTACTTC. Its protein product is CATSDWDSQTGTQYF.

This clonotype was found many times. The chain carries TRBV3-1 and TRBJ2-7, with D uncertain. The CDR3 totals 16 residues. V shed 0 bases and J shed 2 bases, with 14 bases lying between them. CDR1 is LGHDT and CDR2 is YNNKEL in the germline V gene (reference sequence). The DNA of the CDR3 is TGTGCCAGCAGCCAAGAAGGACCACTTATTGCCTACGAGCAGTACGTC. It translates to CASSQEGPLIAYEQYV.

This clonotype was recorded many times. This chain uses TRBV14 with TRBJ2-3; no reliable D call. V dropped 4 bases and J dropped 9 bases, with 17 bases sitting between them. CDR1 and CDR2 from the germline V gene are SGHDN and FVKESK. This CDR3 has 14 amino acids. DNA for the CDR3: TGTGCCAGCAGCCCCTACGGGTCAGCGTCCACGCAGTATTTT. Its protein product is CASSPYGSASTQYF.

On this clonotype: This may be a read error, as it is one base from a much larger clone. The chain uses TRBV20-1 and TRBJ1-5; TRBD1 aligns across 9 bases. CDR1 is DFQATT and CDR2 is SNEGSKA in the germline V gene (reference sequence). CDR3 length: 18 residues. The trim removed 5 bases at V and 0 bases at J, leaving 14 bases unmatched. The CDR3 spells CSAGIGDRGFYSNQPQHF. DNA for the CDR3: TGCAGTGCTGGAATTGGAGACAGGGGGTTCTATAGCAATCAGCCCCAGCATTTT.

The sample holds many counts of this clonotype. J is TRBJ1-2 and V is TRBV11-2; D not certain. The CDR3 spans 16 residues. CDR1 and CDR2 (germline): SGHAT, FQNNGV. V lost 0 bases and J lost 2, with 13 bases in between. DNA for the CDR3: TGTGCCAGCAGCTTAGATGGTGCGGGCTTGAACTATGGCTACACCTTC. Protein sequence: CASSLDGAGLNYGYTF.